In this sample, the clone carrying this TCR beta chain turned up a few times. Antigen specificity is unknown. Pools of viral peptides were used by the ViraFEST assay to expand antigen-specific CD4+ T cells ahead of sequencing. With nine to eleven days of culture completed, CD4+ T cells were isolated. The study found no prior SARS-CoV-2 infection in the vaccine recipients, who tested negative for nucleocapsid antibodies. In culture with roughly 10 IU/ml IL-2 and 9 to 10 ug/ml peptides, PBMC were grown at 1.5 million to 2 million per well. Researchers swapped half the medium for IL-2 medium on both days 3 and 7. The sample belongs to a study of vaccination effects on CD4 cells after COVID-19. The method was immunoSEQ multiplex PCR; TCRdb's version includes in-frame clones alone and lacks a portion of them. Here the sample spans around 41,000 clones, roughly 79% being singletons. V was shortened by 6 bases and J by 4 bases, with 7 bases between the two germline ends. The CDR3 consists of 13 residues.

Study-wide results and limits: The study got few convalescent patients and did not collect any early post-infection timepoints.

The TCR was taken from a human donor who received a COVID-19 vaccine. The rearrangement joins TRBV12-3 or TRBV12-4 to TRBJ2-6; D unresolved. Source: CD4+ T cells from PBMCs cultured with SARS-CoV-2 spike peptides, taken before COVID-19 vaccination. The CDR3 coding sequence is TGTGCCAGCAGACTGGCGGGGGCCAACGTCCTGACTTTC. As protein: CASRLAGANVLTF.